These T cell receptor beta chains were read from a single sample in a study of beta chain features in type 1 diabetes. Assay used: immunoSEQ multiplex PCR; TCRdb lists only in-frame clones, some missing. The sample lists about 240,000 clones, around a quarter occurring once. Sequenced input: central memory CD4+ T cells from blood. These receptors originate from a man aged 25 to 40 in good health. The CDR3 runs from the conserved cysteine through the conserved F or W. A D gene is named only where the DNA matches it firmly. Expanded clones get a size class; other rows say once, few or many, or leave the size out.

clone_size,d_call,j_call,v_call,cdr3_nt,cdr3_aa
few,TRBD2,TRBJ2-1,TRBV5-4,TGTGCCAGCAGCCTGGGTACACTAGCGGGAGTCAATGAGCAGTTCTTC,CASSLGTLAGVNEQFF
-,-,TRBJ1-5,TRBV25-1,TGTGCCAGCAGTGAAGGGCACCGGGGAGGGCCCCAGCATTTT,CASSEGHRGGPQHF
-,TRBD1,TRBJ1-4,TRBV18,TGTGCCAGCTCACCCAATCCAGGACAGGGAACGTTTTTT,CASSPNPGQGTFF
-,-,TRBJ1-3,TRBV13,TGTGCCAGCAGCTTAAGGCTTCTCTCTGGAAACACCATATATTTT,CASSLRLLSGNTIYF
-,-,TRBJ2-1,TRBV7-9,TGTGCCAGCAGCTTAGTTCTTAGCGACTCCTACAATGAGCAGTTCTTC,CASSLVLSDSYNEQFF
many,-,TRBJ1-2,TRBV7-9,TGTGCCAGCAGCTCGGTGGAGGTGGCCGGTGGCTACACCTTC,CASSSVEVAGGYTF
-,TRBD2,TRBJ2-5,TRBV15,TGTGCCACCAGCAGAGTAGCGGGAGTGGGTGAGACCCAGTACTTC,CATSRVAGVGETQYF
-,TRBD2,TRBJ2-5,TRBV6-5,TGTGCCAGCAACCCACCCCTAGCGGGGGAGTACTTC,CASNPPLAGEYF
-,-,TRBJ1-2,TRBV28,TGTGCCAGCAGTTTAGCAGCAATCTATGGCTACACCTTC,CASSLAAIYGYTF
few,-,TRBJ1-4,TRBV20-1,TGCAGTGCCCGAGTGGGGATCCAACTGTTTTTT,CSARVGIQLFF
-,-,TRBJ1-1,TRBV7-2,TGTGCCAGCAGCCCCGGGAACATGAACACTGAAGCTTTCTTT,CASSPGNMNTEAFF
few,TRBD1,TRBJ2-5,TRBV7-2,TGTGCCAGCAGCTTAGGCCCTGGGCAGGGGGCAGCAGAGACCCAGTACTTC,CASSLGPGQGAAETQYF
-,-,TRBJ2-7,TRBV10-1,TGCGCCAGCAGTCCCTCTGGGAACTCCTACGAGCAGTACTTC,CASSPSGNSYEQYF
few,-,TRBJ1-1,TRBV5-1,TGCGCCAGCAGCTTGGCCGGGCAGAACACTGAAGCTTTCTTT,CASSLAGQNTEAFF
few,TRBD2,TRBJ2-3,TRBV2,TGTGCCAGCCTACAGGCTTTGACTAGCCTACCCTCTAGCACAGATACGCAGTATTTT,CASLQALTSLPSSTDTQYF
-,-,TRBJ1-1,TRBV29-1,TGCAGCGTACAGGGAGGTGGCACTGAAGCTTTCTTT,CSVQGGGTEAFF
-,-,TRBJ2-3,TRBV30,TGTGCCTGGAGGGGGAAGGGGTCGGCAGATACGCAGTATTTT,CAWRGKGSADTQYF
few,-,TRBJ2-7,TRBV5-1,TGCGCCAGCAGCTACGGACTCCGGGAGCAGTACTTC,CASSYGLREQYF
-,-,TRBJ2-6,TRBV30,TGTGCCTGGGCCGGAGGGGGCGCTGGGGCCAACGTCCTGACTTTC,CAWAGGGAGANVLTF
-,TRBD1,TRBJ1-1,TRBV9,TGTGCCAGCAGCACCGAAACGGGACAGGACCTTCGGGAAGCTTTCTTT,CASSTETGQDLREAFF
-,-,TRBJ2-3,TRBV13,TGTGCCAGCAGCCTCCCAAACACAGATACGCAGTATTTT,CASSLPNTDTQYF
-,TRBD1,TRBJ2-1,TRBV5-1,TGCGCCAGCAGCATAGCCGGGACAGGGCTCAATGAGCAGTTCTTC,CASSIAGTGLNEQFF
once,-,TRBJ1-1,TRBV5-1,TGCGCCAGTCGGGAAGGAGGGTTCGTCACTGAAGCTTTCTTT,CASREGGFVTEAFF
-,-,TRBJ2-1,TRBV4-3,TGCGCCAGCAGCCAAGAACTCGGCTTTGGTTACAATGAGCAGTTCTTC,CASSQELGFGYNEQFF
-,-,TRBJ2-3,TRBV5-4,TGTGCCAGCAGCTTGGGCGGAGGGGGCAGGACAGATACGCAGTATTTT,CASSLGGGGRTDTQYF
-,TRBD2,TRBJ2-3,TRBV7-9,TGTGCCAGCAGCACCAGGATCCTAGCGGGACCAAGCACAGATACGCAGTATTTT,CASSTRILAGPSTDTQYF
-,-,TRBJ2-4,TRBV7-2,TGTGCCAGCAGCTTAGAACCTCGGACTTACCTAGCTAAAAACATTCAGTACTTC,CASSLEPRTYLAKNIQYF
-,TRBD2,TRBJ2-1,TRBV27,TGTGCCAGCACCGTTTCACTAGCGGCGGGTTACAATGAGCAGTTCTTC,CASTVSLAAGYNEQFF
few,-,TRBJ1-5,TRBV30,TGTGCCTGGAGTGGAGGGGGCAATCAGCCCCAGCATTTT,CAWSGGGNQPQHF
few,TRBD2,TRBJ2-1,TRBV15,TGTGCCACCAGCAGAGATCGAACTAGCGGGATCTATGAGCAGTTCTTC,CATSRDRTSGIYEQFF
-,TRBD1,TRBJ2-3,TRBV10-3,TGTGCCATCAGTGTCTTTGGACAGGGCGCAGATACGCAGTATTTT,CAISVFGQGADTQYF
once,-,TRBJ1-1,TRBV7-2,TGTGCCAGCACCTTAGGCTACAGTCTGAACACTGAAGCTTTCTTT,CASTLGYSLNTEAFF
-,TRBD2,TRBJ2-5,TRBV7-2,TGTGCCAGCAGCTTAGCTGGCCTAGCGGGAGAGACCCAGTACTTC,CASSLAGLAGETQYF
-,-,TRBJ2-3,TRBV7-2,TGTGCCAGCGGGCCGGGACTCGTGGGGGATACGCAGTATTTT,CASGPGLVGDTQYF
few,-,TRBJ2-2,TRBV7-6,TGTGCCAGCAGCCCAAAGGTGGATCAGTCTGCCGGGGAGCTGTTTTTT,CASSPKVDQSAGELFF
few,-,TRBJ2-3,TRBV11-2,TGTGCCAGCAGCCCAAAACGGGGCACAGATACGCAGTATTTT,CASSPKRGTDTQYF
-,-,TRBJ1-4,TRBV4-1,TGCGCCAGCAGCCCCAGTCGGGAGGGGGAGAATGAAAAACTGTTTTTT,CASSPSREGENEKLFF
-,TRBD1,TRBJ2-4,TRBV7-2,TGTGCCAGCAGCGCCGACAGGGCTGGGAACATTCAGTACTTC,CASSADRAGNIQYF
-,TRBD1,TRBJ2-2,TRBV13,TGTGCCAGCATCCTGACAGGGACCACCGGGGAGCTGTTTTTT,CASILTGTTGELFF
-,-,TRBJ2-7,TRBV5-6,TGTGCCAGCAGCTTGGGAGGGGCCTACTACGAGCAGTACTTC,CASSLGGAYYEQYF
few,TRBD2,TRBJ2-1,TRBV11-2,TGTGCCAGCAGCTCCGGACTAGTGGGTGAGCAGTTCTTC,CASSSGLVGEQFF
-,-,TRBJ2-1,TRBV18,TGTGCCAGCTCCCCTCGCACGAATGAGCAGTTCTTC,CASSPRTNEQFF
few,TRBD2,TRBJ2-2,TRBV10-3,TGTGCCATCAGGGGAGCGGGAGGCCTCACCGGGGAGCTGTGTTTT,CAIRGAGGLTGELCF
few,TRBD1,TRBJ1-6,TRBV11-1,TGTGCCAGCAGAACGGGACAGGGGAAGAATTCACCCCTCCACTTT,CASRTGQGKNSPLHF
-,TRBD1,TRBJ2-5,TRBV7-9,TGTGCCAGCAGCGCCTGGGGACAGGGTTCGGAGACCCAGTACTTC,CASSAWGQGSETQYF